The rows below give T cell receptor beta chains drawn from one sample of a study of beta chain features in type 1 diabetes. Generated by immunoSEQ multiplex PCR, the TCRdb table keeps only in-frame clones and is missing some. The sample shows 550,000 to 850,000 clones, roughly 13% of them seen only once. Sequencing input: naive CD4+ T cells from blood. The receptors shown here come from a man aged 18 to 30 with type 1 diabetes. Each CDR3 is given with its conserved first and last residue. A D gene is named only where the DNA matches it firmly. Some rows mark clone size as missing; the rest say once, few, many or name a class of expanded clone.

clone_size,v_call,d_call,j_call,cdr3_aa,cdr3_nt
-,TRBV18,TRBD2,TRBJ2-3,CASSPTSAADTQYF,TGTGCCAGCTCACCGACTAGCGCCGCGGATACGCAGTATTTT
few,TRBV7-8,TRBD1,TRBJ2-6,CASSPGQATGANVLTF,TGTGCCAGCAGCCCCGGACAGGCCACTGGGGCCAACGTCCTGACTTTC
-,TRBV15,TRBD1,TRBJ2-7,CATSRGGRDRAYEQYF,TGTGCCACCAGCAGAGGCGGACGGGACAGGGCCTACGAGCAGTACTTC
-,TRBV2,-,TRBJ2-5,CASRDVGVETQYF,TGTGCCAGCAGGGACGTCGGGGTCGAGACCCAGTACTTC
few,TRBV30,TRBD1,TRBJ1-6,CACQGQYNSPLHF,TGTGCCTGCCAGGGACAGTATAATTCACCCCTCCACTTT
few,TRBV28,TRBD1,TRBJ2-7,CASTSSPDRAYEQYF,TGTGCCAGCACTTCGTCCCCGGACAGGGCCTACGAGCAGTACTTC
few,TRBV5-1,-,TRBJ1-2,CASSLDTGSYGYTF,TGCGCCAGCAGCTTGGATACAGGAAGCTATGGCTACACCTTC
-,TRBV6-6,TRBD1,TRBJ1-6,CASSILGQGHNSPLHF,TGTGCCAGCAGTATTCTAGGACAGGGGCATAATTCACCCCTCCACTTT
-,TRBV7-8,-,TRBJ2-5,CASSTVRGLQETQYF,TGTGCCAGCAGCACAGTTCGAGGGCTACAAGAGACCCAGTACTTC
-,TRBV6-6,-,TRBJ2-7,CASSARGLYEQYF,TGTGCCAGCAGTGCTCGCGGCCTCTACGAGCAGTACTTC
few,TRBV30,-,TRBJ2-1,CAWSLQWGDEQFF,TGTGCCTGGAGTCTCCAGTGGGGGGATGAGCAGTTCTTC
-,TRBV19,-,TRBJ1-2,CASSPRTSPGYGYTF,TGTGCCAGTAGTCCCCGGACATCCCCGGGCTATGGCTACACCTTC
few,TRBV25-1,TRBD1,TRBJ2-7,CASSDEGQGNIYEQYF,TGTGCCAGCAGTGATGAGGGACAGGGGAACATCTACGAGCAGTACTTC
-,TRBV7-9,-,TRBJ2-7,CASSLGTGNYEQYF,TGTGCCAGCAGCTTGGGGACGGGAAACTACGAGCAGTACTTC
-,TRBV19,-,TRBJ2-7,CASSTQYSYEQYF,TGTGCCAGTAGTACCCAGTACTCCTACGAGCAGTACTTC
few,TRBV29-1,TRBD1,TRBJ1-2,CSVDWGQAANYGYTF,TGCAGCGTTGACTGGGGACAGGCAGCTAACTATGGCTACACCTTC
-,TRBV7-9,-,TRBJ2-5,CASTPEWVQEGESETQYF,TGTGCCAGCACCCCTGAGTGGGTTCAGGAGGGGGAATCGGAGACCCAGTACTTC
few,TRBV4-1,-,TRBJ1-6,CASSQGGVRRVNNSPLHF,TGCGCCAGCAGCCAAGGCGGCGTGCGGAGGGTGAATAATTCACCCCTCCACTTT
few,TRBV15,TRBD2,TRBJ2-4,CATRPLAVAGGVYPPGNIQYF,TGTGCCACCAGACCCCTGGCGGTAGCGGGGGGCGTTTACCCTCCAGGAAACATTCAGTACTTC
-,TRBV25-1,TRBD1,TRBJ1-1,CASSGGQGVTEAFF,TGTGCCAGCAGTGGGGGACAGGGAGTCACTGAAGCTTTCTTT
-,TRBV4-1,TRBD2,TRBJ2-1,CASSQESSGGAFVWEQFF,TGCGCCAGCAGCCAAGAGTCTAGCGGGGGGGCCTTTGTATGGGAGCAGTTCTTC
few,TRBV9,-,TRBJ2-3,CASSVGGSADTQYF,TGTGCCAGCAGCGTGGGAGGCAGCGCAGATACGCAGTATTTT
-,TRBV6-5,-,TRBJ1-1,CASSYNSAANTEAFF,TGTGCCAGCAGTTACAATTCGGCGGCGAACACTGAAGCTTTCTTT
few,TRBV10-3,TRBD1,TRBJ2-1,CAISTGQGDEQFF,TGTGCCATCAGCACCGGACAGGGCGATGAGCAGTTCTTC
-,TRBV7-9,-,TRBJ2-3,CASSLVVVSSTDTQYF,TGTGCCAGCAGCTTAGTTGTTGTTTCTAGCACAGATACGCAGTATTTT
-,TRBV5-1,TRBD2,TRBJ2-3,CASSGTGTSKVADTQYF,TGCGCCAGCAGCGGAACCGGGACTAGCAAAGTTGCAGATACGCAGTATTTT
-,TRBV5-1,-,TRBJ1-5,CASSLDSYQPQHF,TGCGCCAGCAGCTTGGACAGTTATCAGCCCCAGCATTTT
-,TRBV27,-,TRBJ1-4,CASSLYRVGATNEKLFF,TGTGCCAGCAGTCTCTACAGGGTAGGGGCAACTAATGAAAAACTGTTTTTT
-,TRBV5-1,TRBD2,TRBJ2-3,CASSLTSADTQYF,TGCGCCAGCAGCTTGACTAGCGCAGATACGCAGTATTTT
-,TRBV5-6,-,TRBJ1-5,CASTTLRANQPQHF,TGTGCCAGCACCACGTTAAGGGCCAATCAGCCCCAGCATTTT
-,TRBV9,TRBD1,TRBJ1-2,CASSVGMMGTGLNYGYTF,TGTGCCAGCAGCGTAGGAATGATGGGGACAGGGCTAAACTATGGCTACACCTTC
few,TRBV29-1,TRBD1,TRBJ2-5,CSVTRTGSLETQYF,TGCAGCGTTACCAGGACAGGGTCGTTGGAGACCCAGTACTTC
few,TRBV5-1,TRBD2,TRBJ2-3,CASSLGTSGSQYF,TGCGCCAGCAGCTTGGGGACTAGCGGCTCGCAGTATTTT
-,TRBV10-3,-,TRBJ2-7,CAISDGEVLEQYF,TGTGCCATCAGTGATGGGGAGGTGCTTGAGCAGTACTTC
-,TRBV25-1,TRBD1,TRBJ1-1,CASRGQGVTEAFF,TGTGCCAGCAGGGGACAGGGGGTTACTGAAGCTTTCTTT
-,TRBV9,-,TRBJ1-6,CASSVGRQGNSPLHF,TGTGCCAGCAGCGTAGGGCGTCAGGGGAACTCACCCCTCCACTTT
-,TRBV27,-,TRBJ2-1,CASSFGGYNEQFF,TGTGCCAGCAGTTTCGGGGGATACAATGAGCAGTTCTTC
-,TRBV25-1,TRBD2,TRBJ2-1,CASSVLAGGGYNEQFF,TGTGCCAGCAGTGTACTAGCGGGCGGGGGTTACAATGAGCAGTTCTTC
few,TRBV7-9,TRBD1,TRBJ1-6,CASSPGGAGGTLHF,TGTGCCAGCAGCCCCGGGGGGGCAGGGGGCACCCTCCACTTT
few,TRBV30,-,TRBJ2-7,CAWTGSYEQYF,TGTGCCTGGACAGGTTCCTACGAGCAGTACTTC
once,TRBV10-3,-,TRBJ2-5,CAISVSGQETQYF,TGTGCCATCAGTGTAAGCGGGCAGGAGACCCAGTACTTC
-,TRBV18,-,TRBJ2-7,CASSPYPPGNFYEQYF,TGTGCCAGCTCACCATACCCCCCGGGCAACTTCTACGAGCAGTACTTC